These T cell receptor beta chains were read from a single sample in a study of CXCR3-negative and CXCR3-positive naive CD8 T cells. TCRdb re-called the 5' RACE reads and catalogs CDR3 proteins one per entry, DNA excluded. In all, the sample yields 120,000 to 150,000 distinct CDR3 sequences. Sequenced input: naive CXCR3+ CD8+ T cells from blood. These receptors originate from a human donor in good health. Some clones in this sample may be carry-over from other donors' samples. Both conserved end residues are part of each CDR3. Fields, in order: J gene, V gene, CDR3 protein.

TRBJ2-7 | TRBV9 | CASSADGTSGYEQYF
TRBJ1-2 | TRBV21-1 | CASSRTGYGYTF
TRBJ2-7 | TRBV28 | CASSPDGDEQYF
TRBJ2-7 | TRBV6-1 | CASSEGYGTGFFYEQYF
TRBJ1-1 | TRBV5-1 | CASMVGGGLNTEAFF
TRBJ1-4 | TRBV6-6 | CASSFLGQGEKLFF
TRBJ2-1 | TRBV7-2 | CASSFYTGSYNEQFF
TRBJ2-1 | TRBV7-3 | CASSFGTSGSDEQFF
TRBJ1-1 | TRBV29-1 | CSVVGENTEAFF
TRBJ2-3 | TRBV7-9 | CASSMQTDTQYF
TRBJ1-1 | TRBV29-1 | CSVSLGNTEAFF
TRBJ2-5 | TRBV27 | CASSLLASGTQETQYF
TRBJ2-7 | TRBV5-1 | CASTKGLLSYEQYF
TRBJ2-1 | TRBV28 | CASTRGVDEQFF
TRBJ1-1 | TRBV6-5 | CASSYDPGGNTEAFF
TRBJ2-7 | TRBV6-2/TRBV6-3 | CASSYSTGQGRYEQYF
TRBJ2-5 | TRBV29-1 | CSVEVRGGARETQYF
TRBJ1-5 | TRBV12-3/TRBV12-4 | CASSFYGGNQPQHF
TRBJ2-3 | TRBV12-3/TRBV12-4 | CASSFGPESSDTQYF
TRBJ2-1 | TRBV7-9 | CASSPKGGPTYNEQFF
TRBJ2-7 | TRBV28 | CASSPNNEQYF
TRBJ2-1 | TRBV5-1 | CASSPTTSGYEQFF
TRBJ2-5 | TRBV6-1 | CASINRVLTQYF
TRBJ2-1 | TRBV12-3/TRBV12-4 | CASGPALVGNEQFF
TRBJ2-7 | TRBV29-1 | CSAGTDYEQYF
TRBJ1-1 | TRBV18 | CASSPGGETEAFF
TRBJ2-7 | TRBV27 | CASSRRQGYYEQYF
TRBJ2-7 | TRBV20-1 | CSARVETPGWEQYF
TRBJ2-7 | TRBV12-3/TRBV12-4 | CASSLSFRTSDSYEQYF
TRBJ1-1 | TRBV27 | CASSLSPAGQQAFF
TRBJ2-1 | TRBV29-1 | CSFCNSVSYNEQFF
TRBJ1-5 | TRBV27 | CATRTGPNSNQPQHF